This paragraph reports one TCR beta chain. Germline assignment: CDR1 MNHNS and CDR2 SASEGT. The V and J ends lost 4 bases and 2 bases, in that order; junction bases with no gene match: 6. This CDR3 spans 15 amino acids. The entry originates in a study of T cell changes during pregnancy in multiple sclerosis. TCRdb keeps only in-frame clones here, not all; method: immunoSEQ multiplex PCR. The sample holds about 130,000 clones, 95% to 98% seen once. The rearrangement uses TRBV6-1 and TRBJ2-3; 7 positions agree with TRBD2. This sequence was found in a female donor with multiple sclerosis, enrolled in a pregnancy study. The sequenced sample was peripheral blood, obtained after pregnancy. In nucleotides, the CDR3 is TGTGCCAGCAGTGCTTCTAGCGGAAACACAGATACGCAGTATTTT. Translation gives CASSASSGNTDTQYF.